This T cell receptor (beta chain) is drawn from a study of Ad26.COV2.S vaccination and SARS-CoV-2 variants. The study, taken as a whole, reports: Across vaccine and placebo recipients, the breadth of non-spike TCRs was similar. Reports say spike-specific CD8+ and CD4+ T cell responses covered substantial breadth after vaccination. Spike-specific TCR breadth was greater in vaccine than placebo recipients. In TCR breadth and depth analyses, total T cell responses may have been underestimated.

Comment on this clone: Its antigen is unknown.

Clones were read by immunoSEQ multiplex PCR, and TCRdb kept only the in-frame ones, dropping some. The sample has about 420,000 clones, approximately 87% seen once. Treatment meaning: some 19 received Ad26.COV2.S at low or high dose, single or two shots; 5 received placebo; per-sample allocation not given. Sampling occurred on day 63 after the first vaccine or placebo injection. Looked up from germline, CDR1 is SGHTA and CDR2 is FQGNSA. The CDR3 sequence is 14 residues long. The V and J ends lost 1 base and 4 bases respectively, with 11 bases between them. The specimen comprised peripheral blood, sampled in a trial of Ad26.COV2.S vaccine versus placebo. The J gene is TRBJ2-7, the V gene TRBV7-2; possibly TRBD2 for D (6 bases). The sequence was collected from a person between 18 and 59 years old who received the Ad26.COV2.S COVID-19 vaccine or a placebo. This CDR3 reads CASSLDGGVYEQYF. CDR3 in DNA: TGTGCCAGCAGCTTAGACGGCGGGGTGTACGAGCAGTACTTC.